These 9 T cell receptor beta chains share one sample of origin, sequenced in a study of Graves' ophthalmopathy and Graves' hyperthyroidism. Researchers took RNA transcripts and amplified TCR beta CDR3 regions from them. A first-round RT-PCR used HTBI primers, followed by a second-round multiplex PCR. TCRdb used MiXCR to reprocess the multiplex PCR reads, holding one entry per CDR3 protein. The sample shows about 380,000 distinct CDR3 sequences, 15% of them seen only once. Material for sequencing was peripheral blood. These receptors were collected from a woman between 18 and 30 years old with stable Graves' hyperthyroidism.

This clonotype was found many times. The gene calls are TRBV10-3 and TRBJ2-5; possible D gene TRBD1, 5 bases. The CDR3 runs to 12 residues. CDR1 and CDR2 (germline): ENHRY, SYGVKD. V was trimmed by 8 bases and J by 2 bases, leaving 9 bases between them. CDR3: CAIGAAQETQYF. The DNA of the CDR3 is TGTGCCATCGGGGCAGCACAAGAGACCCAGTACTTC.

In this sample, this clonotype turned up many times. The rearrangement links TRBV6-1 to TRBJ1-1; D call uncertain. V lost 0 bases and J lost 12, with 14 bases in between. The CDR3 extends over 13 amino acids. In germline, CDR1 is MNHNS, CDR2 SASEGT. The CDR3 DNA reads TGTGCCAGCAGTGAAGCGCGACACTACGTGACTTTCTTT. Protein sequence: CASSEARHYVTFF.

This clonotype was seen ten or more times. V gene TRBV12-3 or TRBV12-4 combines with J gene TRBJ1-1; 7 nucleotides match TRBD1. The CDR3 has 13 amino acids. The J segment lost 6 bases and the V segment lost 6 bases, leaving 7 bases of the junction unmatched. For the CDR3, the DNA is TGTGCCAGCAGCTCAACAGGGGTCTCTGAAGCTTTCTTT. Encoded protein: CASSSTGVSEAFF.

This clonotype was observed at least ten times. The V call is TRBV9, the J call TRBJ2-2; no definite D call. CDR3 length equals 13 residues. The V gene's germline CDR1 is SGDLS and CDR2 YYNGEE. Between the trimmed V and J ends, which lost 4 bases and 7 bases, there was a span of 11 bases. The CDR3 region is CASSTSKSGELFF. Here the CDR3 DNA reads TGTGCCAGCAGCACCTCTAAGAGCGGGGAGCTGTTTTTT. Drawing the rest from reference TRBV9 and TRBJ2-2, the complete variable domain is DSGVTQTPKHLITATGQRVTLRCSPRSGDLSVYWYQQSLDQGLQFLIQYYNGEERAKGNILERFSAQQFPDLHSELNLSSLELGDSALYFCASSTSKSGELFFGEGSRLTVL.

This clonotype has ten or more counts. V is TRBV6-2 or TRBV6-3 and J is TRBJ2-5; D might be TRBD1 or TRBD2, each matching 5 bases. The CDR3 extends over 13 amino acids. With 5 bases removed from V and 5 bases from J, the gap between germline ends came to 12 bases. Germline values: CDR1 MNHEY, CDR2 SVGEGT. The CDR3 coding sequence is TGTGCCAGCAGTGGGGGAGTCCGGGAGACCCAGTACTTC. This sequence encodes CASSGGVRETQYF.

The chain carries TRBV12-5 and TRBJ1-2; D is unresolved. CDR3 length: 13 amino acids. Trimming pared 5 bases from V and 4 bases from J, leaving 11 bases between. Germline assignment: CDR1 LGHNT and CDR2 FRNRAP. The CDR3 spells CASGLTTLYGYTF. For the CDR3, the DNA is TGTGCTAGTGGTCTCACTACCCTCTATGGCTACACCTTC.

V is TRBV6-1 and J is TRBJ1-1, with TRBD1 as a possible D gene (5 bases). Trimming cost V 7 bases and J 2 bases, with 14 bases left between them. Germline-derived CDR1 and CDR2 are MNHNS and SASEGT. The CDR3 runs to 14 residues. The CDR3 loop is CASTFGHINTEAFF. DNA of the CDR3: TGTGCCAGCACCTTCGGACATATTAACACTGAAGCTTTCTTT.

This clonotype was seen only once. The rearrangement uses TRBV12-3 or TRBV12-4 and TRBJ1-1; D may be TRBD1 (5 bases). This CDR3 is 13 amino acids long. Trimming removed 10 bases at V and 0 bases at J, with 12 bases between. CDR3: CATRRGMNTEAFF. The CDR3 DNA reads TGTGCCACTCGGAGGGGTATGAACACTGAAGCTTTCTTT.

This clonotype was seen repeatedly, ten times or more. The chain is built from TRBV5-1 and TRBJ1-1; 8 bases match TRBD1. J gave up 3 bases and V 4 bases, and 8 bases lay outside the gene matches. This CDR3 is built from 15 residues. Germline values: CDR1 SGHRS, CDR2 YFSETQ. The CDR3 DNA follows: TGCGCCAGCAGCCGGGACAGGCACGGGGACACTGAAGCTTTCTTT. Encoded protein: CASSRDRHGDTEAFF.